Below are 13 T cell receptor beta chains sequenced from a single sample in a study of cytomegalovirus exposure and HLA in healthy donors. 13 Jbeta primers and 60 Vbeta primers were used for the PCR. Assay used: immunoSEQ multiplex PCR; TCRdb lists only in-frame clones, some missing. The table has about 150,000 clones, roughly 80% seen once; the top ten hold about 12%. Sample: PBMCs. The receptors derive from a man aged 35-49 years in good health and CMV-seropositive.

The V and J genes are TRBV29-1 and TRBJ1-5; tentative D call: TRBD1 (5 bases). Between the trimmed V and J ends, which lost 4 bases and 6 bases, there was a span of 13 bases. CDR1 and CDR2 from the germline V gene are SQVTM and ANQGSEA. The CDR3 length is 13 residues. The CDR3 DNA follows: TGCAGCGTTGGACGTGCGGGGGGTCAGCCCCAGCATTTT. This codes for CSVGRAGGQPQHF. Together with reference TRBV29-1 and TRBJ1-5, the CDR3 gives the full variable domain: SAVISQKPSRDICQRGTSLTIQCQVDSQVTMMFWYRQQPGQSLTLIATANQGSEATYESGFVIDKFPISRPNLTFSTLTVSNMSPEDSSIYLCSVGRAGGQPQHFGDGTRLSIL.

The V gene is TRBV7-9, the J gene TRBJ2-5, with 9 positions matching TRBD2. The J call may be in error: the DNA end matches TRBJ2-7 better. The length of the CDR3 is 15 residues. The V gene's germline CDR1 is SEHNR and CDR2 FQNEAQ (reference sequence). The CDR3 sequence: CASSSTGTSRYEQYF. For the CDR3, the DNA is TGTGCCAGCAGTTCAACCGGGACTAGCCGATACGAGCAGTACTTC.

J is TRBJ2-3 and V is TRBV4-2; 7 positions match TRBD2. This CDR3 is built from 15 residues. After removal of 8 bases from V and 5 bases from J, the junction contained 13 bases not matched to a gene. CDR1 LGHNA and CDR2 YNFKEQ come from the germline V gene. The CDR3 nucleotides read TGTGCCAGCCAAGAGGGGCGGGAGTTTGTAGATACGCAGTATTTT. Translating it yields CASQEGREFVDTQYF.

The rearrangement uses TRBV7-2 and TRBJ2-3; TRBD2 might be the D (7 bases). CDR1 SGHTA and CDR2 FQGNSA come from the germline V gene. The CDR3 runs to 13 residues. V lost 3 bases, J lost 11 bases, and 15 bases lay in between. The CDR3 region has the DNA TGTGCCAGCAGCTTGGGGGGGCGGGTTGGGCAGTATTTT. It encodes CASSLGGRVGQYF.

The chain uses TRBV18 and TRBJ2-1; D unresolved. The germline V and J ends were trimmed by 0 bases and 3 bases, with 3 bases remaining between them. The CDR3 is 13 residues long. Germline loops: CDR1 KGHSH, CDR2 LQKENI. The CDR3 DNA reads TGTGCCAGCTCACCACCTAACTACAATGAGCAGTTCTTC. As protein: CASSPPNYNEQFF.

J is TRBJ2-7 and V is TRBV28; 7 bases agree with TRBD1. The V gene end was trimmed by 7 bases and the J gene end by 10 bases; junction bases not matched to a gene: 7. The CDR3 is 11 amino acids. Germline lookup yields CDR1 MDHEN and CDR2 SYDVKM. For the CDR3, the DNA is TGTGCCAGCATCGTAGGGGACAGACAGTACTTC. This translates into CASIVGDRQYF.

The chain combines TRBV19 with TRBJ2-2; 9 nucleotides align to TRBD1. CDR1 and CDR2 from the germline V gene are LNHDA and SQIVND (reference sequence). J gave up 1 base and V 4 bases, and 1 base lay outside the gene matches. This CDR3 is 15 amino acids long. CDR3 region: CASSRDRVNTGELFF. The CDR3 DNA reads TGTGCCAGTAGTAGGGACAGGGTGAACACCGGGGAGCTGTTTTTT.

The chain has TRBV2 and TRBJ1-1; the D gene is possibly TRBD1 (5 bases). The germline V and J ends were trimmed by 6 bases and 7 bases, with 12 bases remaining between them. CDR1 is SNHLY, CDR2 FYNNEI, per germline. This CDR3 is 12 amino acids long. The CDR3 DNA is TGTGCCAGCAGGGGCGGGGCCGATGAAGCTTTCTTT. This encodes CASRGGADEAFF.

This chain uses TRBV7-2 with TRBJ2-1; the D gene is possibly TRBD2 (5 bases). The CDR3 has 15 residues. The V end was cut by 1 base, the J end by 3 bases, with 10 bases between. Germline-derived CDR1 and CDR2 are SGHTA and FQGNSA. The CDR3 region is CASSLGPGIYNEQFF. DNA for the CDR3: TGTGCCAGCAGCTTAGGTCCGGGAATCTACAATGAGCAGTTCTTC.

The rearrangement links TRBV27 to TRBJ2-1, with D possibly TRBD1 on 5 matching bases. Trimming pared 8 bases from V and 7 bases from J, leaving 21 bases between. The germline gives CDR1 MNHEY, CDR2 SMNVEV (reference sequence). The CDR3 is 15 amino acids. The CDR3 region has the DNA TGTGCCAGCCAAGGGGTACTTGGCGGCTTGAATGAGCAGTTCTTC. Protein: CASQGVLGGLNEQFF.

This chain links TRBV5-4 with TRBJ1-5, with TRBD1 as a possible D gene (6 bases). Germline V gene data show CDR1 as SGHNT and CDR2 as YYREEE (reference sequence). V lost 0 bases, J lost 5 bases, and 12 bases lay in between. The CDR3 contains 15 residues. The CDR3 nucleotides read TGTGCCAGCAGCTTGGGAGGGGGTCGAGATCAGCCCCAGCATTTT. Its translation is CASSLGGGRDQPQHF.

In this sample, this clone turned up a few times. The CDR3 nucleotides read TGTGCCACCCAGGACAGGGGAGGTGAAAAACTGTTTTTT. Its translation is CATQDRGGEKLFF. The chain recombines TRBV10-3 with TRBJ1-4, with 9 positions matching TRBD1. CDR3 size: 13 residues. Germline V gene data show CDR1 as ENHRY and CDR2 as SYGVKD. Germline trimming cut 10 bases from V and 7 bases from J; bases unmatched to any gene: 7.

In this sample, this clone turned up once. The CDR3 protein is CASGKNSGNTIYF. The CDR3 nucleotides are TGTGCCAGCGGCAAAAACTCTGGAAACACCATATATTTT. V gene TRBV11-2 combines with J gene TRBJ1-3; the D is unclear. Germline CDR1 SGHAT, CDR2 FQNNGV. Trimming stripped 8 bases from V and 0 bases from J, with 8 bases between. This CDR3 is 13 amino acids long.